The subject of this entry is one T cell receptor beta chain. What it binds is unknown. Measured with immunoSEQ multiplex PCR; TCRdb has only the in-frame clones, and not every one. The profile covers approximately 22,000 clones, with 84% appearing a single time and around a third taken by the ten largest. The data stem from a study of T cell therapy after organ transplantation. Time point defined: 20-29 weeks after completion of therapy. The CDR3 spans 15 residues. J was trimmed by 0 bases and V by 4 bases; bases with no gene match: 6. Per the germline V gene, CDR1 is LNHNV and CDR2 is YYDKDF (reference sequence). Study-wide points: In nonresponders, reduced coverage from low CD8+ yield may limit detected expansions.

The V gene is TRBV15, the J gene TRBJ2-7, with 7 positions matching TRBD2. The receptor comes from a human patient who had received a solid organ transplant and had CMV disease. Some T cells may trace back to the graft donor. Here the sequenced sample was CD8+ T cells from blood, taken after autologous CMV-specific T cell therapy. Written as DNA, the CDR3 is TGTGCCACCAGCACCGCTAGCGGAAGCTCCTACGAGCAGTACTTC. It codes for CATSTASGSSYEQYF.